This entry lists 3 T cell receptor beta chains sequenced from one sample in a study of blood T cell repertoires in COVID-19 (dated by TCRdb to 2020 to 2022). The protocol used for the library was the immunoSEQ multiplex PCR assay. TCRdb provides this immuneACCESS table in a form limited to in-frame rearrangements. Some clones are lacking; in checked studies, under half of them reflect an unresolved V gene, and why the rest are absent is not known. The sample yields about 220,000 clones; 82% were counted once. The ten largest clones take up 3% to 4% of the sample. The material sequenced was PBMCs or T cells enriched from blood (not recorded which). Receptor source: an older woman who had recovered from COVID-19.

This chain uses TRBV19 with TRBJ2-7; D not resolved. Germline V gene sequence: CDR1 LNHDA, CDR2 SQIVND (reference sequence). Trimming took off 3 bases at V and 2 bases at J, with 8 bases between the two ends. This CDR3 is built from 13 residues. This chain's CDR3 is CASSMSPTYEQYF. The DNA for the CDR3 is TGTGCCAGTAGTATGAGTCCAACCTACGAGCAGTACTTC.

This chain links TRBV10-3 with TRBJ1-6, with D possibly TRBD1 on 6 matching bases. The V end was cut by 10 bases, the J end by 8 bases, with 15 bases between. Germline CDR1 ENHRY, CDR2 SYGVKD. The CDR3 has 13 residues. CDR3 DNA sequence: TGTGCCACTTCCCAGGGGCATGATTCACCCCTCCACTTT. Translating gives CATSQGHDSPLHF.

The genes are TRBV5-6 and TRBJ2-7; 11 nucleotides agree with TRBD2. Germline-derived CDR1 and CDR2 are SGHDT and YYEEEE. This CDR3 has 15 residues. After removal of 3 bases from V and 3 bases from J, the junction contained 5 bases not matched to a gene. CDR3 in DNA: TGTGCCAGCAGCTATAGCGGGAGGGCCCTCTACGAGCAGTACTTC. Its translation: CASSYSGRALYEQYF.